Shown below are 15 T cell receptor beta chains from a single sample sequenced in a study of preoperative IRX-2 immunotherapy in early breast cancer. The treatment is: preoperative locoregional IRX-2 cytokine immunotherapy. The assay was immunoSEQ multiplex PCR, and TCRdb's table has in-frame clones only and misses some. The repertoire consists of about 98,000 clones, with 80% to 90% occurring once and the leading ten covering under 2.5%. This sample comprised tumor tissue, obtained after IRX-2 immunotherapy. All receptors come from a human donor with breast cancer.

The V gene is TRBV7-7, the J gene TRBJ1-3, with TRBD1 identical over 7 bases. Germline V gene data show CDR1 as SSHAT and CDR2 as FNYEAQ (reference sequence). CDR3 length: 16 amino acids. The V and J ends lost 2 bases and 4 bases, in that order; junction bases with no gene match: 8. The CDR3 is CASSLSGGSRGNTIYF. Here the CDR3 DNA reads TGTGCCAGCAGCTTATCAGGGGGGAGTCGGGGAAACACCATATATTTT.

CDR3 region: CASSPPTGSNTEAFF. The CDR3 DNA reads TGTGCCAGCTCACCACCGACAGGTTCAAACACTGAAGCTTTCTTT. The chain carries TRBV18 and TRBJ1-1; tentatively, D is TRBD1 (6 bases). V was clipped by 0 bases and J by 2 bases, with 10 bases between them. This CDR3 contains 15 residues. Looked up from germline, CDR1 is KGHSH and CDR2 is LQKENI.

The chain employs TRBV28 and TRBJ2-1; D ambiguous. Germline assignment: CDR1 MDHEN and CDR2 SYDVKM. Deletions cut 7 bases from V and 3 bases from J, with 7 bases between. The CDR3 extends over 12 amino acids. CDR3 region: CASTPSYNEQFF. CDR3 sequence (DNA): TGTGCCAGCACCCCGAGCTACAATGAGCAGTTCTTC.

The rearrangement uses TRBV30 and TRBJ2-3, with a tentative D call TRBD2 (6 bases). The CDR3 contains 16 residues. Germline V CDR1 and CDR2: GTSNPN, SVGIG (reference sequence). V was clipped by 4 bases and J by 2 bases, with 19 bases between them. For the CDR3, the DNA is TGTGCCTGGACCCTGGGACCGGGGGTAGCCACAGATACGCAGTATTTT. Translation: CAWTLGPGVATDTQYF.

For this clone: Germline is not matched at one junction end, which may reflect a read error. This rearrangement joins TRBV28 to TRBJ1-1; TRBD1 aligns across 8 bases. Germline V gene lookup returns CDR1 MDHEN and CDR2 SYDVKM. This CDR3 comprises 14 residues. The CDR3 nucleotides read TGTGCCAGCAGTTTACAGGGGGCTCGATTCTCTGGATCATTT. Amino acids: CASSLQGARFSGSF.

The V call is TRBV18, the J call TRBJ1-5; D unresolved. Per germline, CDR1 KGHSH and CDR2 LQKENI. This CDR3 comprises 14 residues. With 6 bases removed from V and 4 bases from J, the gap between germline ends came to 13 bases. Written as DNA, the CDR3 is TGTGCCAGCTCGCGGGGAGGTGGAAATCAGCCCCAGCATTTT. It translates to CASSRGGGNQPQHF.

The chain recombines TRBV5-1 with TRBJ2-2; D is possibly TRBD2 (6 bases). Germline CDR1 and CDR2: SGHRS and YFSETQ. There are 18 residues in the CDR3. Trimming left V 2 bases short and J 1 base short, with 18 bases between. CDR3 nucleotides: TGCGCCAGCAGCTTACGAGGGGAGGCGGGGAAGAACACCGGGGAGCTGTTTTTT. This encodes CASSLRGEAGKNTGELFF. The whole variable domain, remainder taken from reference TRBV5-1 and TRBJ2-2, is KAGVTQTPRYLIKTRGQQVTLSCSPISGHRSVSWYQQTPGQGLQFLFEYFSETQRNKGNFPGRFSGRQFSNSRSEMNVSTLELGDSALYLCASSLRGEAGKNTGELFFGEGSRLTVL.

This clone was recorded once. CDR3: CASGLLPSYGYTF. CDR3 nucleotide sequence: TGTGCTAGTGGTCTGTTGCCGAGCTATGGCTACACCTTC. V and J are TRBV12-5 and TRBJ1-2; D not resolved. The ends were cut back, 5 bases at V and 4 bases at J, with 11 bases in the middle. The CDR3 sequence is 13 residues long. Looked up from germline, CDR1 is LGHNT and CDR2 is FRNRAP.

This rearrangement joins TRBV28 to TRBJ2-2; TRBD2 agrees at 7 bases. The CDR3 is 17 residues long. Germline CDR1 and CDR2: MDHEN and SYDVKM. V gave up 5 bases and J gave up 2 bases; unmatched junction bases: 11. The CDR3 reads CASSRKPPGLNTGELFF. The CDR3 coding sequence is TGTGCCAGCAGTCGAAAGCCACCGGGACTAAACACCGGGGAGCTGTTTTTT.

The gene calls are TRBV1 and TRBJ1-2; TRBD1 was called by the table and not checked on the DNA. TRBV1 is noted as a pseudogene. CDR3 length: 17 amino acids. The CDR3 here is CASSPSTGGASNYGYTF. The DNA for the CDR3 is TGCGCCAGCAGCCCCTCGACAGGGGGCGCCAGTAACTATGGCTACACCTTC.

The CDR3 protein is CASSPGVGGDEQYF. Here the CDR3 DNA reads TGTGCTAGCAGCCCAGGGGTCGGCGGGGACGAGCAGTACTTC. This sequence joins TRBV7-5 and TRBJ2-7. TRBV7-5 is described as a pseudogene. The CDR3 runs to 14 residues.

This CDR3 reads CASSLGQAAADTQYF. As DNA, the CDR3 is TGCGCCAGCAGCTTGGGCCAGGCCGCAGCAGATACGCAGTATTTT. V is TRBV5-1 and J is TRBJ2-3, with D hard to call. The CDR3 has 15 amino acids. The V gene lost 0 bases and the J gene lost 4 bases, with 12 bases spanning the gap. Germline CDR1 and CDR2: SGHRS and YFSETQ.

V and J are TRBV28 and TRBJ2-7, with D maybe TRBD2 (6 bases). The germline V gene has CDR1 MDHEN and CDR2 SYDVKM. Trimming took off 6 bases at V and 2 bases at J, with 11 bases between the two ends. The CDR3 length is 13 residues. The CDR3 is CASSPSGPYEQYF. The DNA for the CDR3 is TGTGCCAGCAGCCCCAGCGGGCCCTACGAGCAGTACTTC.

The chain joins TRBV12-5 to TRBJ1-1; D may be TRBD1 (6 bases). The CDR3 is made up of 13 amino acids. Germline V gives CDR1 LGHNT, CDR2 FRNRAP. This CDR3 reads CASGYRDFAEAFF. CDR3 nucleotide sequence: TGTGCCAGCGGTTACAGGGATTTCGCTGAAGCTTTCTTT.

The rearrangement uses TRBV10-2 and TRBJ2-3; maybe TRBD1 (6 bases). V dropped 1 base and J dropped 2 bases, with 13 bases sitting between them. The CDR3 has 16 amino acids. Germline loops: CDR1 WSHSY, CDR2 SAAADI. The CDR3 loop reads CASSEYEGVYTDTQYF. CDR3 nucleotide sequence: TGCGCCAGCAGTGAGTACGAGGGGGTTTACACAGATACGCAGTATTTT.